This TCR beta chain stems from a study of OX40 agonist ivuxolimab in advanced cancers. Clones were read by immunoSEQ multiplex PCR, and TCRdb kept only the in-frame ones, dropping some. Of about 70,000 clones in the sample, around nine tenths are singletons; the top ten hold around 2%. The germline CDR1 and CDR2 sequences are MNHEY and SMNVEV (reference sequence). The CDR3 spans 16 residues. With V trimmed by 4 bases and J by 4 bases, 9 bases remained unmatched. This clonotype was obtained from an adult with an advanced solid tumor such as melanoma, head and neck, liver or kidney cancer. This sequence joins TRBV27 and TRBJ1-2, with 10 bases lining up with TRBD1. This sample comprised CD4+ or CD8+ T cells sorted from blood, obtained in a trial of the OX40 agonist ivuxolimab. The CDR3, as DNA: TGTGCCAGCAGTTCCCTACCCCGGACAGGGGGCTATGGCTACACCTTC. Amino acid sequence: CASSSLPRTGGYGYTF.